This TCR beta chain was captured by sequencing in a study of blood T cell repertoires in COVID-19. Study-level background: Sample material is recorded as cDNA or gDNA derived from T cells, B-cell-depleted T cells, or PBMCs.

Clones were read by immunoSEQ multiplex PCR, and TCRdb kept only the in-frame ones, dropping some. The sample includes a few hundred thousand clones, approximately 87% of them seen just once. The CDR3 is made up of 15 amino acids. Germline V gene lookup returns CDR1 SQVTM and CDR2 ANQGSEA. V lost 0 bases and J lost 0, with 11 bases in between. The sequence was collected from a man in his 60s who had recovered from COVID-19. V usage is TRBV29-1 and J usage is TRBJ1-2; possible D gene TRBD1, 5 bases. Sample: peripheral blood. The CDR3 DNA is TGCAGCGTTGAAGATCCGAGCAGGGCTAACTATGGCTACACCTTC. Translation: CSVEDPSRANYGYTF.